This TCR beta chain was profiled in a study of OX40 agonist ivuxolimab in advanced cancers. This clone was found a few times. This CDR3 comprises 12 residues. V was pared by 4 bases and J by 0 bases, with 3 bases between. Per the germline V gene, CDR1 is MDHEN and CDR2 is SYDVKM. TCRdb keeps only in-frame clones here, not all; method: immunoSEQ multiplex PCR. The repertoire holds 65,000 to 85,000 clones, with roughly 85% as singletons. The TCR comes from an adult with an advanced solid tumor such as melanoma, head and neck, liver or kidney cancer. V is TRBV28 and J is TRBJ1-2; D is unclear. The starting material was CD4+ or CD8+ T cells sorted from blood, obtained in a trial of the OX40 agonist ivuxolimab. CDR3 in amino acids: CASSSTNYGYTF. CDR3 nucleotides: TGTGCCAGCAGTTCTACTAACTATGGCTACACCTTC.